These 25 T cell receptor beta chains were sequenced from one sample in a study of shared clonotypes between healthy human individuals. Method: immunoSEQ multiplex PCR; TCRdb's copy keeps in-frame clones and lacks some. The sample shows hundreds of thousands of clones, roughly 73% of them seen only once. Sequenced input: memory CD4+ T cells sorted from blood. Stated subset: CD45RA-negative fraction. The receptors come from a woman in her 30s in good health.

The chain couples TRBV5-4 to TRBJ2-6; possible D gene TRBD1, 5 bases. V was shortened by 2 bases and J by 2 bases, with 5 bases between the two germline ends. The CDR3 runs to 14 residues. CDR1 SGHNT and CDR2 YYREEE come from the germline V gene (reference sequence). CDR3: CASSLGAGANVLTF. In DNA, the CDR3 is TGTGCCAGCAGCTTAGGGGCTGGGGCCAACGTCCTGACTTTC.

The chain employs TRBV30 and TRBJ2-2; 10 bases match TRBD2. J was trimmed by 6 bases and V by 4 bases; bases with no gene match: 5. Germline loops: CDR1 GTSNPN, CDR2 SVGIG (reference sequence). The CDR3 is made up of 14 amino acids. The CDR3 spells CAWKGTSAAGELFF. DNA for the CDR3: TGTGCCTGGAAGGGGACTAGCGCGGCCGGGGAGCTGTTTTTT.

The V and J genes are TRBV5-1 and TRBJ2-1; D gene unclear. V shed 4 bases and J shed 5 bases, with 13 bases lying between them. The CDR3 loop spans 14 amino acids. Looked up from germline, CDR1 is SGHRS and CDR2 is YFSETQ. CDR3 in amino acids: CASSGATGDNEQFF. The DNA for the CDR3 is TGCGCCAGCAGCGGCGCTACTGGAGACAATGAGCAGTTCTTC. The full variable domain, its missing parts supplied by reference TRBV5-1 and TRBJ2-1, is KAGVTQTPRYLIKTRGQQVTLSCSPISGHRSVSWYQQTPGQGLQFLFEYFSETQRNKGNFPGRFSGRQFSNSRSEMNVSTLELGDSALYLCASSGATGDNEQFFGPGTRLTVL.

This clone was detected only once. The V and J genes are TRBV7-2 and TRBJ1-2; 8 bases agree with TRBD1. In germline, CDR1 is SGHTA, CDR2 FQGNSA. Trimming at V came to 10 bases and at J to 5 bases, leaving 12 bases not matched to a gene. The CDR3 has 14 amino acids. The DNA for the CDR3 is TGTGCCACAACAGGTAGCAGGGGGCATTATGGCTACACCTTC. Its protein product is CATTGSRGHYGYTF.

J is TRBJ2-3 and V is TRBV28, with D hard to call. The V end lost 3 bases, the J end lost 2 bases, and 6 bases lay between the germline ends. The CDR3 is 13 residues long. CDR1 and CDR2 from the germline V gene are MDHEN and SYDVKM. This CDR3 is CASSFGATDTQYF. In DNA, the CDR3 is TGTGCCAGCAGTTTTGGAGCCACAGATACGCAGTATTTT.

The gene calls are TRBV11-3 and TRBJ2-1; 10 nucleotides line up with TRBD2. This CDR3 has 15 residues. The germline V gene has CDR1 SGHNT and CDR2 YENEEA. Trimming at V came to 3 bases and at J to 8 bases, leaving 7 bases not matched to a gene. In DNA, the CDR3 is TGTGCCAGCAGCTTGCCACTAGCGGGACGCGATGAGCAGTTCTTC. This translates into CASSLPLAGRDEQFF.

In its sample, this clone was seen many times. The J gene is TRBJ2-3, the V gene TRBV5-5, with D perhaps matching TRBD2 (6 bases). CDR1 SGHKS and CDR2 YYEKEE come from the germline V gene (reference sequence). This CDR3 spans 14 amino acids. V lost 2 bases and J 6 bases, leaving 13 bases between the germline ends. The CDR3 region has the DNA TGTGCCAGCAGCTTACAAACCCGGGGGGATACGCAGTATTTT. This gives the protein CASSLQTRGDTQYF.

This clone was detected only a few times. This chain joins TRBV5-1 and TRBJ2-2; D is unresolved. CDR1 is SGHRS, CDR2 YFSETQ, per germline. This CDR3 is built from 13 residues. The ends were cut back, 2 bases at V and 4 bases at J, with 6 bases in the middle. CDR3 nucleotides: TGCGCCAGCAGCTTCGTTGGCACCGGGGAGCTGTTTTTT. Translating it yields CASSFVGTGELFF.

The rearrangement links TRBV6-6 to TRBJ1-4, with D possibly being TRBD1 (6 bases). CDR1 is MNHNY and CDR2 is SVGAGI in the germline V gene (reference sequence). V was cut by 5 bases and J by 2 bases, with 9 bases left in between. This CDR3 spans 14 amino acids. The CDR3 sequence is CASSHTGTNEKLFF. Written as DNA, the CDR3 is TGTGCCAGCAGTCACACAGGGACTAATGAAAAACTGTTTTTT.

The gene calls are TRBV6-6 and TRBJ1-4; D is perhaps TRBD1 (6 bases). The ends were cut back, 3 bases at V and 5 bases at J, with 13 bases in the middle. Germline CDR1 MNHNY, CDR2 SVGAGI (reference sequence). The CDR3 runs 15 residues. The CDR3 nucleotides are TGTGCCAGCAGTTATCCCAAGGACAGAAATGAAAAACTGTTTTTT. It encodes CASSYPKDRNEKLFF.

This clone was recorded at least ten times. This chain connects TRBV4-1 to TRBJ2-5, with unresolved D. With 0 bases removed from V and 6 bases from J, the gap between germline ends came to 20 bases. The CDR3 runs to 17 residues. CDR1 is MGHRA and CDR2 is YSYEKL in the germline V gene. The DNA of the CDR3 is TGCGCCAGCAGCCAAGATCCGGTCGCCGCCTTTGGGAAGACCCAGTACTTC. Its translation is CASSQDPVAAFGKTQYF.

The chain has TRBV5-1 and TRBJ2-5; TRBD2 might be the D (5 bases). The germline CDR1 and CDR2 sequences are SGHRS and YFSETQ. CDR3 length: 13 residues. Deletions cut 4 bases from V and 5 bases from J, with 12 bases between. The CDR3 DNA sequence: TGCGCCAGCAGCCTCGGACTCGTGGAGACCCAGTACTTC. This encodes CASSLGLVETQYF.

With respect to this clone: Distinct nucleotide sequences in the sample also encode this CDR3. The rearrangement joins TRBV19 to TRBJ2-7; 12 bases match TRBD2. Germline loops: CDR1 LNHDA, CDR2 SQIVND (reference sequence). J was trimmed by 4 bases and V by 3 bases; bases with no gene match: 1. The CDR3 spans 14 residues. CDR3 coding DNA: TGTGCCAGTAGTATTCTAGCGGGAGGGTACGAGCAGTACTTC. Translating gives CASSILAGGYEQYF.

The genes are TRBV7-8 and TRBJ2-3; D call uncertain. V gave up 1 base and J gave up 0 bases, with 11 bases separating them. The length of the CDR3 is 16 residues. Germline V gives CDR1 SGHVS, CDR2 FQNEAQ. The CDR3 here is CASSLGASLSTDTQYF. For the CDR3, the DNA is TGTGCCAGCAGCTTAGGAGCTAGTTTGAGCACAGATACGCAGTATTTT.

The rearrangement uses TRBV6-1 and TRBJ2-7, with no clear D. Trimming pared 2 bases from V and 0 bases from J, leaving 8 bases between. CDR1 and CDR2 (germline): MNHNS, SASEGT. There are 14 residues in the CDR3. The CDR3 DNA follows: TGTGCCAGCAGTGAATACGGTAGCTCCTACGAGCAGTACTTC. This encodes CASSEYGSSYEQYF.

The chain recombines TRBV11-2 with TRBJ2-1; 11 bases match TRBD2. CDR1 is SGHAT, CDR2 FQNNGV, per germline. The CDR3 has 15 residues. The trim removed 0 bases at V and 8 bases at J, leaving 3 bases unmatched. As DNA, the CDR3 is TGTGCCAGCAGCTTAGAGGGACTAGCGGCCTATGAGCAGTTCTTC. Protein product: CASSLEGLAAYEQFF.

The V call is TRBV6-5, the J call TRBJ1-1, with a tentative D call TRBD1 (5 bases). Trimming stripped 0 bases from V and 1 base from J, with 9 bases between. This CDR3 spans 15 amino acids. From germline, CDR1 is MNHEY and CDR2 SVGAGI. The CDR3 region is CASSYSGRKNTEAFF. For the CDR3, the DNA is TGTGCCAGCAGTTACTCGGGACGGAAGAACACTGAAGCTTTCTTT.

V and J are TRBV27 and TRBJ2-2, with 13 bases aligning to TRBD2. In germline, CDR1 is MNHEY, CDR2 SMNVEV (reference sequence). The junction had 13 bases not matched to a gene; V was cut back by 6 bases and J by 6 bases. The CDR3 consists of 18 residues. The CDR3 DNA reads as TGTGCCAGCAGCACTCGGACTAGCGGGAGACTAGGGGCCGGGGAGCTGTTTTTT. It is translated as CASSTRTSGRLGAGELFF.

V and J are TRBV5-1 and TRBJ2-2, with a tentative D call TRBD1 (5 bases). This CDR3 has 15 residues. Deletions cut 0 bases from V and 7 bases from J, with 13 bases between. Germline V gives CDR1 SGHRS, CDR2 YFSETQ. CDR3 sequence (DNA): TGCGCCAGCAGCTTGGGTAGGGGCGCGCTCGGGGAGCTGTTTTTT. It specifies CASSLGRGALGELFF.

The rearrangement joins TRBV25-1 to TRBJ2-7; 7 bases match TRBD1. The trim removed 6 bases at V and 9 bases at J, leaving 5 bases unmatched. Germline V lookup: CDR1 MGHDK, CDR2 SYGVNS. The length of the CDR3 is 11 residues. DNA of the CDR3: TGTGCCAGCAGCCGACAGGGTCTGCAGTACTTC. It yields the protein CASSRQGLQYF.

This chain links TRBV25-1 with TRBJ2-1; no definite D call. The CDR3 extends over 15 amino acids. Trimming stripped 3 bases from V and 3 bases from J, with 12 bases between. Germline CDR1 MGHDK, CDR2 SYGVNS. DNA for the CDR3: TGTGCCAGCAGTGACCAAAAGACATACTACAATGAGCAGTTCTTC. This gives the protein CASSDQKTYYNEQFF.

This chain uses TRBV5-1 with TRBJ2-6, with D tentatively TRBD1 (5 bases). Germline loops: CDR1 SGHRS, CDR2 YFSETQ. CDR3 size: 16 residues. The V end lost 0 bases, the J end lost 0 bases, and 7 bases lay between the germline ends. The CDR3 sequence: CASSLGQSSGANVLTF. DNA of the CDR3: TGCGCCAGCAGCTTGGGACAGAGCTCTGGGGCCAACGTCCTGACTTTC.

The CDR3 spells CASSQTQSSYNEQFF. CDR3 bases: TGTGCCAGCAGTCAAACTCAGAGCTCCTACAATGAGCAGTTCTTC. This chain links TRBV28 with TRBJ2-1; D is unclear. The V gene lost 5 bases and the J gene lost 0 bases, with 11 bases spanning the gap. The CDR3 totals 15 residues. Germline CDR1 reads MDHEN; CDR2 reads SYDVKM.

The chain is built from TRBV5-1 and TRBJ2-1; D might be TRBD2 (5 bases). V shed 3 bases and J shed 7 bases, with 14 bases lying between them. The CDR3 contains 14 residues. Germline V gene sequence: CDR1 SGHRS, CDR2 YFSETQ. In DNA, the CDR3 is TGCGCCAGCAGCTCACTGGAGGAGAAAAATGAGCAGTTCTTC. Translating it yields CASSSLEEKNEQFF.

V gene TRBV6-1 combines with J gene TRBJ1-2, with a weak D call TRBD1 (5 bases). Germline loops: CDR1 MNHNS, CDR2 SASEGT. This CDR3 is built from 14 residues. V was trimmed by 5 bases and J by 0 bases, leaving 10 bases between them. The CDR3, as DNA: TGTGCCAGCAGTCGGGACCTATCTAACTATGGCTACACCTTC. It codes for CASSRDLSNYGYTF.